These T cell receptor beta chains were read from a single sample in a study of regulatory T cells in long-lasting Graves disease. TCRdb independently ran MiXCR on the multiplex PCR reads; one entry per CDR3 protein. The data hold about 620,000 distinct CDR3 sequences, with roughly 15% observed a single time. The data were also submitted as part of a second study, on T cells in Graves' hyperthyroidism and ophthalmopathy.

The specimen comprised peripheral blood mononuclear cells (PBMCs), sampled at new diagnosis, from a patient treated with antithyroid drugs. The receptors were sampled from a woman under 40 with Graves disease. Both conserved end residues are part of each CDR3. Fields, in order: V gene, clone size, J gene, D gene, CDR3 protein, CDR3 DNA. A D gene is named only where the DNA matches it firmly. Clone sizes are given selectively: once, few, many, or a class where the clone is expanded.

v_gene: TRBV5-1
abundance: few
j_gene: TRBJ2-1
d_gene: .
CDR3aa: CASRPTGYNEQFF
CDR3nt: TGCGCCAGCCGGCCGACAGGATACAATGAGCAGTTCTTC

v_gene: TRBV30
abundance: few
j_gene: TRBJ1-2
d_gene: .
CDR3aa: CAGKTGPNYGYTF
CDR3nt: TGTGCCGGAAAAACAGGGCCTAACTATGGCTACACCTTC

v_gene: TRBV18
abundance: many
j_gene: TRBJ1-1
d_gene: .
CDR3aa: CASSPTNGMNTEAFF
CDR3nt: TGTGCCAGCTCACCGACCAACGGAATGAACACTGAAGCTTTCTTT

v_gene: TRBV9
abundance: many
j_gene: TRBJ2-2
d_gene: .
CDR3aa: CASSVSGSGELFF
CDR3nt: TGTGCCAGCAGCGTCTCGGGGTCCGGGGAGCTGTTTTTT

v_gene: TRBV6-5
abundance: many
j_gene: TRBJ1-1
d_gene: .
CDR3aa: CASSYSGERAFF
CDR3nt: TGTGCCAGCAGTTACTCGGGAGAAAGGGCTTTCTTT

v_gene: TRBV27
abundance: .
j_gene: TRBJ2-1
d_gene: .
CDR3aa: CASGSASYNEQFF
CDR3nt: TGTGCCAGCGGCTCCGCCTCCTACAATGAGCAGTTCTTC

v_gene: TRBV20-1
abundance: .
j_gene: TRBJ2-7
d_gene: .
CDR3aa: CSASSGPSYEQYF
CDR3nt: TGCAGTGCTTCGAGCGGGCCCTCCTACGAGCAGTACTTC

v_gene: TRBV9
abundance: .
j_gene: TRBJ2-1
d_gene: TRBD1
CDR3aa: CASSAAGQGVYNEQFF
CDR3nt: TGTGCCAGCAGCGCTGCGGGACAGGGCGTCTACAATGAGCAGTTCTTC

v_gene: TRBV7-3
abundance: few
j_gene: TRBJ2-1
d_gene: TRBD2
CDR3aa: CASSFGVGTSVKNEQFF
CDR3nt: TGTGCCAGCAGCTTTGGGGTGGGGACTAGCGTGAAAAATGAGCAGTTCTTC

v_gene: TRBV5-1
abundance: few
j_gene: TRBJ2-2
d_gene: .
CDR3aa: CASSLAGGAGELFF
CDR3nt: TGCGCCAGCAGCTTGGCCGGTGGGGCCGGGGAGCTGTTTTTT

v_gene: TRBV20-1
abundance: many
j_gene: TRBJ1-1
d_gene: TRBD1
CDR3aa: CSARDHGQVPTEAFF
CDR3nt: TGCAGTGCTAGAGACCACGGACAGGTCCCCACTGAAGCTTTCTTT

v_gene: TRBV10-1
abundance: few
j_gene: TRBJ1-5
d_gene: .
CDR3aa: CASSEAGSWGNQPQHF
CDR3nt: TGCGCCAGCAGTGAGGCAGGGAGTTGGGGCAATCAGCCCCAGCATTTT

v_gene: TRBV3-1
abundance: many
j_gene: TRBJ1-1
d_gene: .
CDR3aa: CASAMVGGTTEAFF
CDR3nt: TGTGCCAGCGCAATGGTAGGGGGTACCACTGAAGCTTTCTTT

v_gene: TRBV2
abundance: .
j_gene: TRBJ2-3
d_gene: TRBD2
CDR3aa: CASSNIAGPDTQYF
CDR3nt: TGTGCCAGCAGTAACATAGCGGGCCCAGATACGCAGTATTTT